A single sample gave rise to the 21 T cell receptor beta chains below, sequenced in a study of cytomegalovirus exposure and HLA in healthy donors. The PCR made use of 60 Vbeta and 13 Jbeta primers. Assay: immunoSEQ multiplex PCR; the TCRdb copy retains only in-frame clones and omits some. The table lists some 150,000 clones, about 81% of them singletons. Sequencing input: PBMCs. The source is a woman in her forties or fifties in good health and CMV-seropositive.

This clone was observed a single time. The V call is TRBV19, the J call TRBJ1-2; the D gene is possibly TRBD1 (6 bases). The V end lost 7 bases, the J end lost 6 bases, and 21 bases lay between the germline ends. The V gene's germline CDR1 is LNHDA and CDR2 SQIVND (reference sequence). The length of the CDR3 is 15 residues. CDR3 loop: CASTRSIGQRDGYTF. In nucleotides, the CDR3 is TGTGCCAGTACCCGAAGTATAGGACAGAGGGATGGCTACACCTTC. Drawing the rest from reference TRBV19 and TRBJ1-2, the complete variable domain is DGGITQSPKYLFRKEGQNVTLSCEQNLNHDAMYWYRQDPGQGLRLIYYSQIVNDFQKGDIAEGYSVSREKKESFPLTVTSAQKNPTAFYLCASTRSIGQRDGYTFGSGTRLTVV.

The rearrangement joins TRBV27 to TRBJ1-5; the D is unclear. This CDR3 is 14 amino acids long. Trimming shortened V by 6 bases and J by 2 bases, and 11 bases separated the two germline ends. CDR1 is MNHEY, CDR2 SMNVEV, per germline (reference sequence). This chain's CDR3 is CASRPQRGNQPQHF. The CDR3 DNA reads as TGTGCCAGCAGACCACAGAGAGGCAATCAGCCCCAGCATTTT.

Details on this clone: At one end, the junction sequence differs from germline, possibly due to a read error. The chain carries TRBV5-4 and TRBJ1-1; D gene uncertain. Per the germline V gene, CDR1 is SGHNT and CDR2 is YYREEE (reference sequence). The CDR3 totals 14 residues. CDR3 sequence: CASSQDNRPTEAFF. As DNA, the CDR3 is TGCGCCAGCAGCCAAGATAACAGACCCACTGAAGCTTTCTTT. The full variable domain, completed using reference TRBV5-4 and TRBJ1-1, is ETGVTQSPTHLIKTRGQQVTLRCSSQSGHNTVSWYQQALGQGPQFIFQYYREEENGRGNFPPRFSGLQFPNYSSELNVNALELDDSALYLCASSQDNRPTEAFFGQGTRLTVV.

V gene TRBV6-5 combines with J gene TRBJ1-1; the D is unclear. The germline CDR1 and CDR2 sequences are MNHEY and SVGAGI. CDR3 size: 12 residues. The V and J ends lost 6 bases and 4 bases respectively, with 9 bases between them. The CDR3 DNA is TGTGCCAGCAGCCCGGCGGGCACTGAAGCTTTCTTT. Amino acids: CASSPAGTEAFF.

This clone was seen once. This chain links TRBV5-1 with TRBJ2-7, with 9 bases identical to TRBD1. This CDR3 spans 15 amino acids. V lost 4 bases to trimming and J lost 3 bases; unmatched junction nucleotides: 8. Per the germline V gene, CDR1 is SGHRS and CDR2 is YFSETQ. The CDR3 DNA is TGCGCCAGCAGCCCCAGGACAGGGGTGAGCTACGAGCAGTACTTC. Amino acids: CASSPRTGVSYEQYF. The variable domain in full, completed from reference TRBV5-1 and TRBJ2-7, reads KAGVTQTPRYLIKTRGQQVTLSCSPISGHRSVSWYQQTPGQGLQFLFEYFSETQRNKGNFPGRFSGRQFSNSRSEMNVSTLELGDSALYLCASSPRTGVSYEQYFGPGTRLTVT.

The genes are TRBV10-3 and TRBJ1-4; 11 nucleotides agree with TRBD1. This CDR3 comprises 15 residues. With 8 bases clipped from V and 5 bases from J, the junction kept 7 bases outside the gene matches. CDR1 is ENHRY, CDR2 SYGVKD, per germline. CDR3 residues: CAIRPGDRGNEKLFF. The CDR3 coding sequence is TGTGCCATCCGACCTGGGGACAGGGGGAATGAAAAACTGTTTTTT.

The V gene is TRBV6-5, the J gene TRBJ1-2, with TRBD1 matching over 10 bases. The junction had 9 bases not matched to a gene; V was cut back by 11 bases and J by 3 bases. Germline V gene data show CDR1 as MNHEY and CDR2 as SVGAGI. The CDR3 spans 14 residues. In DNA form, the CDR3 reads TGTGCCTCCGGGACAGGGGTTGAGGACTATGGCTACACCTTC. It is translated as CASGTGVEDYGYTF.

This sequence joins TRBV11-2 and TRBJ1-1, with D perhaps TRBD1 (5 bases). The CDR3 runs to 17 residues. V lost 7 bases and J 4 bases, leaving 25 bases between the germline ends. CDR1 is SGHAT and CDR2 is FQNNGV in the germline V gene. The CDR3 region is CASNPLRGRRVATEAFF. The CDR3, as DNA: TGTGCCAGCAACCCTCTTCGGGGGAGGAGGGTGGCCACTGAAGCTTTCTTT.

The CDR3 DNA sequence: TGCGCCAGCAGGGCCCTAGCGGGAGCAGATACGCAGTATTTT. It encodes CASRALAGADTQYF. The chain has TRBV5-1 and TRBJ2-3, with TRBD2 matching over 10 bases. The CDR3 totals 14 residues. Losses at the gene ends were 5 bases for V and 4 bases for J; bases not matched to a gene: 4. From germline, CDR1 is SGHRS and CDR2 YFSETQ. The variable domain in full, with the rest retrieved from reference TRBV5-1 and TRBJ2-3, is KAGVTQTPRYLIKTRGQQVTLSCSPISGHRSVSWYQQTPGQGLQFLFEYFSETQRNKGNFPGRFSGRQFSNSRSEMNVSTLELGDSALYLCASRALAGADTQYFGPGTRLTVL.

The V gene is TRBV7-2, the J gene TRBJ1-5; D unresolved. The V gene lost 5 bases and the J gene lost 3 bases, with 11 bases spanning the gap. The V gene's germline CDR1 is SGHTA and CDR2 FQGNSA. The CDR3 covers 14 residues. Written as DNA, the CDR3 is TGTGCCAGCAGCCGGGATAGACTCAATCAGCCCCAGCATTTT. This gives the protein CASSRDRLNQPQHF.

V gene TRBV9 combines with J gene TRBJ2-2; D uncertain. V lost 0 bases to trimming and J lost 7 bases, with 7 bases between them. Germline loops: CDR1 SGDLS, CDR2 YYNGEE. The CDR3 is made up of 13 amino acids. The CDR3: CASSVDFSGELFF. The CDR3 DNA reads TGTGCCAGCAGCGTAGATTTCAGCGGGGAGCTGTTTTTT.

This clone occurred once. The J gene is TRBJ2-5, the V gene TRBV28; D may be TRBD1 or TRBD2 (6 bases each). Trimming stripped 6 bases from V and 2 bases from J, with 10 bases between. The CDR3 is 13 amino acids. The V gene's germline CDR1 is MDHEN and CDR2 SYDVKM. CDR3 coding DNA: TGTGCCAGCAGCTTAGGGGGGCAAGAGACCCAGTACTTC. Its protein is CASSLGGQETQYF.

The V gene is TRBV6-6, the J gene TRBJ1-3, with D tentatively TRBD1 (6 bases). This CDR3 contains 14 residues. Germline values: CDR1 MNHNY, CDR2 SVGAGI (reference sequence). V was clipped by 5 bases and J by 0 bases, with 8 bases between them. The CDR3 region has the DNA TGTGCCAGCAGTGGGACATCCTCTGGAAACACCATATATTTT. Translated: CASSGTSSGNTIYF.

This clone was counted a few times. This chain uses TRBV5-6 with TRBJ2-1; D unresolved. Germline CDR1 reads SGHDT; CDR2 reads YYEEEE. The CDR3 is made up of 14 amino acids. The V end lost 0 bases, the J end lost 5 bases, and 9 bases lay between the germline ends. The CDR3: CASSLEPMDNEQFF. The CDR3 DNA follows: TGTGCCAGCAGCTTGGAGCCAATGGACAATGAGCAGTTCTTC.

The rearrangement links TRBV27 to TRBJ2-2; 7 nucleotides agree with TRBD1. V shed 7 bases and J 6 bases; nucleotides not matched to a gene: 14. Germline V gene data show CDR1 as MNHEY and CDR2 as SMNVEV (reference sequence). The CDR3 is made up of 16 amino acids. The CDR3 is CASKLTPPTGPGELFF. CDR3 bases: TGTGCCAGCAAACTTACCCCGCCGACAGGGCCCGGGGAGCTGTTTTTT.

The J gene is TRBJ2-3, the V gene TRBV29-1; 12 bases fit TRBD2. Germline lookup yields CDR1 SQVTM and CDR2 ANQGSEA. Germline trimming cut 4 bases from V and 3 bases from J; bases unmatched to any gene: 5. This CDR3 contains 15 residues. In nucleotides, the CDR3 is TGCAGCGTTGCACTCACTAGCGGGAGGACAGATACGCAGTATTTT. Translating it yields CSVALTSGRTDTQYF.

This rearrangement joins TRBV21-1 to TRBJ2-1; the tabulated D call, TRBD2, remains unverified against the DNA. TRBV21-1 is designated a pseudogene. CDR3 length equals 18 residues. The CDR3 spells CASSKTRDPGTSVNEQFF. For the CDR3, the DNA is TGTGCCAGCAGCAAAACCCGCGACCCCGGGACTAGCGTCAATGAGCAGTTCTTC.

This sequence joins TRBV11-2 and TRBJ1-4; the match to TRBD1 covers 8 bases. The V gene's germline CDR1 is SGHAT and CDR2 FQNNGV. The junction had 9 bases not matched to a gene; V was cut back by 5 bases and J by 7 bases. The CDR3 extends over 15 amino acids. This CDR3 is CASSHGQGISEKLFF. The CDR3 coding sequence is TGTGCCAGCAGCCACGGACAGGGCATCAGTGAAAAACTGTTTTTT.

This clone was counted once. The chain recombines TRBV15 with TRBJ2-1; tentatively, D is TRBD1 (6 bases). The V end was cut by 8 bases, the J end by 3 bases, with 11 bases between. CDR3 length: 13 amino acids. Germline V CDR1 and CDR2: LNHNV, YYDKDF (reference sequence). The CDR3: CATSQGNYNEQFF. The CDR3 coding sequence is TGTGCCACCTCGCAGGGGAACTACAATGAGCAGTTCTTC.

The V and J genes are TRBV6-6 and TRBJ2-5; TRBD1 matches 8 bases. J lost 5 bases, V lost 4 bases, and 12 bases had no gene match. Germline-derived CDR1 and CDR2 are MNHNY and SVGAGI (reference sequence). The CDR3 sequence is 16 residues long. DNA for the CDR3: TGTGCCAGCAGTTTTGGACAGGGACAAGTGGGGGAGACCCAGTACTTC. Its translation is CASSFGQGQVGETQYF.

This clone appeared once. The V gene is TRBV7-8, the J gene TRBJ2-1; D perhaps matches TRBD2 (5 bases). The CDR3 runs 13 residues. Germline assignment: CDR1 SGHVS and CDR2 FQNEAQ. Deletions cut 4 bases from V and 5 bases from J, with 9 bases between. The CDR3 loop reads CASSSGLNNEQFF. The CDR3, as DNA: TGTGCCAGCAGCTCCGGACTTAACAATGAGCAGTTCTTC.